This TCR beta chain was observed in a study of control samples from healthy donors and cancer patients. Germline V CDR1 and CDR2: MDHEN, SYDVKM. The CDR3 has 16 amino acids. Between the trimmed V and J ends, which lost 4 bases and 2 bases, there was a span of 18 bases. The protocol was immunoSEQ multiplex PCR, while the TCRdb copy is restricted to in-frame clones and leaves out a portion. The data hold roughly 180,000 clones, with approximately 94% observed a single time. The sequencing sample was made of blood. V usage is TRBV28 and J usage is TRBJ2-7; TRBD1 might be the D (6 bases). This TCR was sampled from a woman between 18 and 29 years old in good health. CDR3 residues: CASSSLGQRLTYEQYF. The CDR3 DNA reads TGTGCCAGCAGTTCCTTAGGACAGAGACTCACCTACGAGCAGTACTTC.